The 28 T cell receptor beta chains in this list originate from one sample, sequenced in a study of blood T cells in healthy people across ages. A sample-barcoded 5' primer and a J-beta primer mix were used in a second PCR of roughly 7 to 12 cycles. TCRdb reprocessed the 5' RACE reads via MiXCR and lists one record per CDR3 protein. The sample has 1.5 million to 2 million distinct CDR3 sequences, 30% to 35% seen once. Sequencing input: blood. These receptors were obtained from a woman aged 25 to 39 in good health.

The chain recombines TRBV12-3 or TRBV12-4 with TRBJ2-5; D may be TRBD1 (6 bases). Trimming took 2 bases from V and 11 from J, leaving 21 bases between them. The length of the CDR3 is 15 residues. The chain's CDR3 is CASSLWGRGNNEQYF. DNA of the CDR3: TGTGCCAGCAGTTTATGGGGCAGGGGTAACAATGAGCAGTACTTC.

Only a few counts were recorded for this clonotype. CDR3 sequence (DNA): TGTGCCAGCAGCGTTATCGGAGGGACTGAAGCTTTCTTT. This translates into CASSVIGGTEAFF. The V and J genes are TRBV9 and TRBJ1-1; D gene unclear. Between the trimmed V and J ends, which lost 2 bases and 5 bases, there was a span of 10 bases. The germline V gene encodes CDR1 SGDLS and CDR2 YYNGEE. This CDR3 has 13 residues. Drawing the rest from reference TRBV9 and TRBJ1-1, the complete variable domain is DSGVTQTPKHLITATGQRVTLRCSPRSGDLSVYWYQQSLDQGLQFLIQYYNGEERAKGNILERFSAQQFPDLHSELNLSSLELGDSALYFCASSVIGGTEAFFGQGTRLTVV.

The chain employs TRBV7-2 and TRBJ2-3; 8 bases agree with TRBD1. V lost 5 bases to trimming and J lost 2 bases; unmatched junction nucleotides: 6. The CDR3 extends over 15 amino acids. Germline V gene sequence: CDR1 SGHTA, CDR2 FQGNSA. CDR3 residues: CASSKDRDYTDTQYF. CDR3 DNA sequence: TGTGCCAGCAGCAAGGACAGGGATTACACAGATACGCAGTATTTT.

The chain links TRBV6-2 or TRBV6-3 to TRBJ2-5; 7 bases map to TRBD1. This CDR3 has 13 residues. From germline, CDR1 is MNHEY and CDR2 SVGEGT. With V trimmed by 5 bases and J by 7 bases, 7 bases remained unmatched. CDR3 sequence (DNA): TGTGCCAGCAGTCCAGGGGGTGGGAGGACCCAGTACTTC. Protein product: CASSPGGGRTQYF.

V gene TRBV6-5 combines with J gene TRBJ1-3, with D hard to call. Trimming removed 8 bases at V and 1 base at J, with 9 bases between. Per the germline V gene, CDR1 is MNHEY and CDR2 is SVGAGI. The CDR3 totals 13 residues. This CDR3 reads CASGKGSGNTIYF. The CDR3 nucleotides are TGTGCCAGCGGAAAGGGATCTGGAAACACCATATATTTT.

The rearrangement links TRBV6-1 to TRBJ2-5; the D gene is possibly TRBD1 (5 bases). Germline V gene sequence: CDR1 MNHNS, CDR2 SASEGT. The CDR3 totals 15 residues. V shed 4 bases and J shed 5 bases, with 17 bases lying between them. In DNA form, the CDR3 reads TGTGCCAGCAGTGTAAGCCAGGGTGGATTTGAGACCCAGTACTTC. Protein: CASSVSQGGFETQYF.

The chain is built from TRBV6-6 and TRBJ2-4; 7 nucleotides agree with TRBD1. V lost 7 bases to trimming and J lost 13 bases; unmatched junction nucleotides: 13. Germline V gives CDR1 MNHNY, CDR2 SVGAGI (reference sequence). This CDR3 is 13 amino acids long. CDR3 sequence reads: CASKGAQDPKQYF. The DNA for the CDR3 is TGTGCCAGCAAGGGGGCACAGGATCCAAAGCAGTACTTC.

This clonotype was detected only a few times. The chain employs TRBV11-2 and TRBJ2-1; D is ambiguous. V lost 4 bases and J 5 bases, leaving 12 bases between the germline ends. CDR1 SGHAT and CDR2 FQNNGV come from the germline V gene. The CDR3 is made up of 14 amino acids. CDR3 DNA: TGTGCCAGCAGCTCCAGGACGGTGGACAATGAGCAGTTCTTC. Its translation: CASSSRTVDNEQFF.

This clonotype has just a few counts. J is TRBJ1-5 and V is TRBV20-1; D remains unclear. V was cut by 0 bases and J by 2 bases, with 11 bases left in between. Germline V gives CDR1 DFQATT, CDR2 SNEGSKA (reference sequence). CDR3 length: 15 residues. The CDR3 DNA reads TGCAGTGCTAGAGATCCCGGGTCCGGCAATCAGCCCCAGCATTTT. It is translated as CSARDPGSGNQPQHF.

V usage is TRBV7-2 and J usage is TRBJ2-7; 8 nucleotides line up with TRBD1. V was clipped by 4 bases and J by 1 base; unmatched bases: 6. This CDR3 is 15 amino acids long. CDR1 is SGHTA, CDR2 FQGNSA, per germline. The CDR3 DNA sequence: TGTGCCAGCAGCTCGGGACAGGTCGCGTCCTACGAGCAGTACTTC. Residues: CASSSGQVASYEQYF.

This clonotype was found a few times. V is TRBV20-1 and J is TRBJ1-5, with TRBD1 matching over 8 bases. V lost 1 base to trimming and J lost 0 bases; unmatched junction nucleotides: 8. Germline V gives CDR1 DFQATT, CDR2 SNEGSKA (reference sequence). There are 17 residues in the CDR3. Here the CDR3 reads CSARGTGPNYSNQPQHF. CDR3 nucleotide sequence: TGCAGTGCTAGAGGGACAGGGCCGAATTATAGCAATCAGCCCCAGCATTTT.

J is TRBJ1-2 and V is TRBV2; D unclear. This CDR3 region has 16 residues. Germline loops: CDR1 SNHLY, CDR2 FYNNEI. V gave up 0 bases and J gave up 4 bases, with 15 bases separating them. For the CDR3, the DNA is TGTGCCAGCAGTGAAGCAGTCAGGACCGATATCTATGGCTACACCTTC. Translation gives CASSEAVRTDIYGYTF.

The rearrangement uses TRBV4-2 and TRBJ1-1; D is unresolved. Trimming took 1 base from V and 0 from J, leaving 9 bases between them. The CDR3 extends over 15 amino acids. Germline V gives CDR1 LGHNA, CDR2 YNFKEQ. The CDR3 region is CASSQVPSMNTEAFF. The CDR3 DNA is TGTGCCAGCAGCCAAGTTCCTAGCATGAACACTGAAGCTTTCTTT.

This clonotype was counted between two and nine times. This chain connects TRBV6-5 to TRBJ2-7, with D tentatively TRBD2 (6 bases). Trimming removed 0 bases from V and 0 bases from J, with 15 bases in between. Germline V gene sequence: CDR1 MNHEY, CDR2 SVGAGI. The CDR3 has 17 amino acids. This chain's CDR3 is CASSYSRDGGSSYEQYF. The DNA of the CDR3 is TGTGCCAGCAGTTACTCACGAGACGGGGGTAGCTCCTACGAGCAGTACTTC.

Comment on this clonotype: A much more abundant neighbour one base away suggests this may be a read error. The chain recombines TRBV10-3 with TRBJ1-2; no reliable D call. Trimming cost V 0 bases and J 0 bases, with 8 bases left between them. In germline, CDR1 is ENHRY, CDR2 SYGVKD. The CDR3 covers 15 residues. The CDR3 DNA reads TGTGCCATCAGTGAGTCCCGGCTACCTAACTATGGCTACACCTTC. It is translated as CAISESRLPNYGYTF.

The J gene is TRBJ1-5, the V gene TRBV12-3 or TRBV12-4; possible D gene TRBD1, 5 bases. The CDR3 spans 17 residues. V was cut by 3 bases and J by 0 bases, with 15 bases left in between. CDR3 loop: CASSFLGLSPSNQPQHF. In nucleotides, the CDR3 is TGTGCCAGCAGTTTTCTGGGACTTTCACCTAGCAATCAGCCCCAGCATTTT.

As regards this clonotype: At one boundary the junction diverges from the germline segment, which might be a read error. Here the CDR3 reads CASNLEPRGGGTEAFF. The CDR3 bases are TGCGCCAGCAACTTGGAACCAAGGGGTGGGGGCACTGAAGCTTTCTTT. The chain has TRBV5-1 and TRBJ1-1; the D gene is possibly TRBD1 (5 bases). CDR1 and CDR2 (germline): SGHRS, YFSETQ. This CDR3 has 16 amino acids.

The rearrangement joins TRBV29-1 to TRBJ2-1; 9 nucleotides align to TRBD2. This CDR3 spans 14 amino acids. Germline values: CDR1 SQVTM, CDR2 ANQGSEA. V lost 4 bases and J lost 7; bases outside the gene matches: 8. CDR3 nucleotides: TGCAGCGTTGTCGAAAGCGGGAGGTTAAATGAGCAGTTCTTC. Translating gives CSVVESGRLNEQFF.

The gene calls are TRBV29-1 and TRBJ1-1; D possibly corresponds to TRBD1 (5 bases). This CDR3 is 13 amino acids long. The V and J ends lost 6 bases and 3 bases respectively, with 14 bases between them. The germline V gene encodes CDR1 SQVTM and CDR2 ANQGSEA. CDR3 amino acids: CSVLRDLDTEAFF. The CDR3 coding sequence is TGCAGCGTGCTCCGGGACCTGGACACTGAAGCTTTCTTT.

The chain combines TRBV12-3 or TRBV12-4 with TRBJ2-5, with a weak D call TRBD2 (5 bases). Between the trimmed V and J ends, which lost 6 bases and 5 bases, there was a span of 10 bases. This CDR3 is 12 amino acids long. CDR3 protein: CASSGLGETQYF. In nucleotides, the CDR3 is TGTGCCAGCAGCGGACTCGGTGAGACCCAGTACTTC.

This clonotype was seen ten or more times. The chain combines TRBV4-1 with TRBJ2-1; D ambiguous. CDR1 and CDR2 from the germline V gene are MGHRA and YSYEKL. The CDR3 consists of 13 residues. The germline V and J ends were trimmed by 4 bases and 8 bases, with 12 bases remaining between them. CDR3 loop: CASSPISWDEQFF. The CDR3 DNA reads TGCGCCAGCAGCCCGATCTCGTGGGATGAGCAGTTCTTC.

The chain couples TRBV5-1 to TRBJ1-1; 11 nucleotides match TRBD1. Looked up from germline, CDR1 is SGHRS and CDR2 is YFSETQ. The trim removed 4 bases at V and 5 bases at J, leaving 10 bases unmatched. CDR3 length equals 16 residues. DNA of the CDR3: TGCGCCAGCAGCCTTAATGGACAGGGGGCAGGGACTGAAGCTTTCTTT. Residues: CASSLNGQGAGTEAFF. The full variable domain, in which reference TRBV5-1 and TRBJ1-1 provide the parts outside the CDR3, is KAGVTQTPRYLIKTRGQQVTLSCSPISGHRSVSWYQQTPGQGLQFLFEYFSETQRNKGNFPGRFSGRQFSNSRSEMNVSTLELGDSALYLCASSLNGQGAGTEAFFGQGTRLTVV.

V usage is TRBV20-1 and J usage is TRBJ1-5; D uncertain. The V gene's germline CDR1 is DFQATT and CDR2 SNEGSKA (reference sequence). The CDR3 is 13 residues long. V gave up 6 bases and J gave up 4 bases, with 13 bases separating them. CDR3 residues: CSATGSSNQPQHF. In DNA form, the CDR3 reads TGCAGTGCCACCGGGAGCTCGAATCAGCCCCAGCATTTT.

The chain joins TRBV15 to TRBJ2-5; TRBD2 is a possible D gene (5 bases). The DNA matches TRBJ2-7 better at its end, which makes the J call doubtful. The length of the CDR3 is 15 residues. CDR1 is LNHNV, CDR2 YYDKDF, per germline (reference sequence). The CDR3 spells CATSKDRGSYYEQYF. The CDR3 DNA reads TGTGCCACCAGTAAAGACCGGGGATCTTACTACGAGCAGTACTTC.

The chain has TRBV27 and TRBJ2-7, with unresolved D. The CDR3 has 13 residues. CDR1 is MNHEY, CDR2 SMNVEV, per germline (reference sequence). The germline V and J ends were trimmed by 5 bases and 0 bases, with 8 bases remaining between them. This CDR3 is CASSRLPSYEQYF. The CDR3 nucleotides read TGTGCCAGCAGTCGACTGCCCTCCTACGAGCAGTACTTC.

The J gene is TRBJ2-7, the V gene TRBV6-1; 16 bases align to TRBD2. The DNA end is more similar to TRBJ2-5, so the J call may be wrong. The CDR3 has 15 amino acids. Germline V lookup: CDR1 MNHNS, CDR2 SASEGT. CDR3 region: CVLEGLAGGQETQYF. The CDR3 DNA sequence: TGTGTGTTAGAGGGACTAGCGGGGGGGCAGGAGACCCAGTACTTC.

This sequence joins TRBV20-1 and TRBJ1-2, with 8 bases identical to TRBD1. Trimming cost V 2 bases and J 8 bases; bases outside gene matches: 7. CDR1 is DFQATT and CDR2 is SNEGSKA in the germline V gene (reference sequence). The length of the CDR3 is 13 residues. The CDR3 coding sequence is TGCAGTGCTAGATCGGACAGGGAAGGCGGCTACACCTTC. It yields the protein CSARSDREGGYTF.

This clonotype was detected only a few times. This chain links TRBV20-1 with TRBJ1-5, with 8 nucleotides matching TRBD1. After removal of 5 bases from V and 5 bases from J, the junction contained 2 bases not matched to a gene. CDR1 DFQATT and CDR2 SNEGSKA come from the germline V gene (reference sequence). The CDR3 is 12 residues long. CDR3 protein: CSAADRDQPQHF. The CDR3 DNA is TGCAGTGCTGCGGACAGGGATCAGCCCCAGCATTTT.